This TCR beta chain was captured in a study of blood T cells in healthy people across ages. As for the study in general: Template switching recovered approximately one barcoded beta molecule for every two T cells. Study-level points and caveats: Age advanced and TCR beta diversity per million T cells fell, roughly linearly. Long-lived donors carried more naive CD4+ cells and greater diversity than aged donors.

Comments on this clonotype: No antigen is known for it.

The CDR3 loop spans 15 amino acids. J was trimmed by 2 bases and V by 5 bases; bases with no gene match: 7. In germline, CDR1 is SGHTA, CDR2 FQGTGA. For the second PCR, which ran for 7 to 11 cycles, a sample-barcoded 5' primer and a J-beta primer mix were used. TCRdb ran MiXCR on the 5' RACE reads and lists one entry per CDR3 protein. The table has about a million distinct CDR3 sequences, 40% to 60% seen once. The specimen was blood. The TCR originated in a man younger than 45 in good health. The rearrangement links TRBV7-3 to TRBJ2-3, with 7 bases identical to TRBD2. CDR3 in amino acids: CASSRAGEYTDTQYF. The CDR3, as DNA: TGTGCCAGCAGCCGGGCGGGGGAGTACACAGATACGCAGTATTTT.